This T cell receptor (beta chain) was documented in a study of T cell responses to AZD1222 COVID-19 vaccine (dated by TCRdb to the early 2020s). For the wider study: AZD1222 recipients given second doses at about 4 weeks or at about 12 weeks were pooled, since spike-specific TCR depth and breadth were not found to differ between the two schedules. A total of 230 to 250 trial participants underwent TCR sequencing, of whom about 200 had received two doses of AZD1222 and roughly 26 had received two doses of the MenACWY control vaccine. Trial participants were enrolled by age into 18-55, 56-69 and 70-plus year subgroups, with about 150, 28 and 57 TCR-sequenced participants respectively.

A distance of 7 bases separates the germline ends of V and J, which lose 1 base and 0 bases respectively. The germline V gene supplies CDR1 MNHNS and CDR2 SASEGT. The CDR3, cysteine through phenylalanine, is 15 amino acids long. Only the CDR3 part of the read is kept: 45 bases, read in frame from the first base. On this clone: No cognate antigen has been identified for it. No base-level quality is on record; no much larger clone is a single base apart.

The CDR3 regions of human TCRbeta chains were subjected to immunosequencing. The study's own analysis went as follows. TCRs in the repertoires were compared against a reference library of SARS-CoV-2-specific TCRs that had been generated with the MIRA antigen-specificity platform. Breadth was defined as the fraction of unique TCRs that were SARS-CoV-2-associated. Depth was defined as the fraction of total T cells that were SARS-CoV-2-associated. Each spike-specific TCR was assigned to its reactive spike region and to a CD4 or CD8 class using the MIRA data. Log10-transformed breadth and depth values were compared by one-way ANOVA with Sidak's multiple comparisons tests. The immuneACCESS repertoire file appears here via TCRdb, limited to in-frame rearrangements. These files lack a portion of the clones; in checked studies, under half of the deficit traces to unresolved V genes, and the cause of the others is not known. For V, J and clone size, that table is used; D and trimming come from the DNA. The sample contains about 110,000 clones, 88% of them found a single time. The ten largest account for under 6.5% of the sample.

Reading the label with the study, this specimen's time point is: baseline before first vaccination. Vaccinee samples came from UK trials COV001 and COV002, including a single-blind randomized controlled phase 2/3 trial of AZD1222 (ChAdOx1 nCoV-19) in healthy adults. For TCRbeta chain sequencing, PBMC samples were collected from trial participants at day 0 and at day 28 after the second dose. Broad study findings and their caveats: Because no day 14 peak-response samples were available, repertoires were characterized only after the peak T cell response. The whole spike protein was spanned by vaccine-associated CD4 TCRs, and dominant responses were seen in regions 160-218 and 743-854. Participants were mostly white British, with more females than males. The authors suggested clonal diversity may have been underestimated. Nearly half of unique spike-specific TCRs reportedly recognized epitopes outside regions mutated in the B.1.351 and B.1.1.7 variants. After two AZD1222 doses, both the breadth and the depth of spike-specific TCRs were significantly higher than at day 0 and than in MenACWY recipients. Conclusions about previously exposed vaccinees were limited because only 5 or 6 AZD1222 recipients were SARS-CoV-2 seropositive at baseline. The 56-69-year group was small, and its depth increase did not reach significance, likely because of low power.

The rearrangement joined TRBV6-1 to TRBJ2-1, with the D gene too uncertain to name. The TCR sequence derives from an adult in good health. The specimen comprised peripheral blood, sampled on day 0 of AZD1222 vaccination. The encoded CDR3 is CASSEGSGSYNEQFF. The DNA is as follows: TGTGCCAGCAGTGAAGGATCAGGCTCCTACAATGAGCAGTTCTTC.